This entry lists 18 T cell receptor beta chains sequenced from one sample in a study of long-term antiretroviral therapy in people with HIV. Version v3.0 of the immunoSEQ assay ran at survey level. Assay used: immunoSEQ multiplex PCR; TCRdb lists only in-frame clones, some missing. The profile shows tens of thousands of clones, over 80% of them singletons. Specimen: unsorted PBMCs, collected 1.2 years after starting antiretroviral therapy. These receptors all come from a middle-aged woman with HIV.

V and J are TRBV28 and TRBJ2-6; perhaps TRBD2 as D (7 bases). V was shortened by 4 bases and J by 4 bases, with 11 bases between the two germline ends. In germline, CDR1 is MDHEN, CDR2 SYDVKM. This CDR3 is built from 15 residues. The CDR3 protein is CASSWGGTGANVLTF. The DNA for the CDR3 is TGTGCCAGCAGTTGGGGGGGCACCGGGGCCAACGTCCTGACTTTC.

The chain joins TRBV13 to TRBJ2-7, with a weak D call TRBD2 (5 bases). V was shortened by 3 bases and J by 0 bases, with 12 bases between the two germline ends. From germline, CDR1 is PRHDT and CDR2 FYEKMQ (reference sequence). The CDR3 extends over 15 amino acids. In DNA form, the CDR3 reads TGTGCCAGCAGCTTCGCTAGCCGCGACTCCTACGAGCAGTACTTC. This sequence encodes CASSFASRDSYEQYF. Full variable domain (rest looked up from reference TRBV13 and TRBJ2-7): AAGVIQSPRHLIKEKRETATLKCYPIPRHDTVYWYQQGPGQDPQFLISFYEKMQSDKGSIPDRFSAQQFSDYHSELNMSSLELGDSALYFCASSFASRDSYEQYFGPGTRLTVT.

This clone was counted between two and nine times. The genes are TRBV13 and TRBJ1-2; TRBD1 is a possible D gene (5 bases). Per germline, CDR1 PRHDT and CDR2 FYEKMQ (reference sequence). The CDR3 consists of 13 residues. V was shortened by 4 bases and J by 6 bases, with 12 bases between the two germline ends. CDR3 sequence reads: CASSSKPGDGYTF. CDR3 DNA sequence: TGTGCCAGCAGCTCCAAACCGGGGGATGGCTACACCTTC.

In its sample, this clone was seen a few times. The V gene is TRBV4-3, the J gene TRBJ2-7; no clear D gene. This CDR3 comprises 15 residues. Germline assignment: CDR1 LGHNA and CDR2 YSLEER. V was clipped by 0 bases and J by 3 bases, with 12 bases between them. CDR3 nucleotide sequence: TGCGCCAGCAGCCAAGATATCAGTGTGTACTACGAGCAGTACTTC. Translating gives CASSQDISVYYEQYF.

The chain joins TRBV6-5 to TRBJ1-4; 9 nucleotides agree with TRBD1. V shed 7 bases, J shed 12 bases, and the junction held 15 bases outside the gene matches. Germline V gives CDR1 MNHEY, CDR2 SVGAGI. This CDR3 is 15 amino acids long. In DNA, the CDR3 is TGTGCCAGCATGGAGACAGGGGGTTTTAATGGGCAACTGTTTTTT. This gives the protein CASMETGGFNGQLFF.

CDR3 in DNA: TGTGCCAGCTCACCTCAGCCCGGACAAGAGACCCAGTACTTC. This sequence encodes CASSPQPGQETQYF. V and J are TRBV18 and TRBJ2-5, with D uncertain. Trimming pared 3 bases from V and 2 bases from J, leaving 10 bases between. The germline V gene encodes CDR1 KGHSH and CDR2 LQKENI. The CDR3 covers 14 residues.

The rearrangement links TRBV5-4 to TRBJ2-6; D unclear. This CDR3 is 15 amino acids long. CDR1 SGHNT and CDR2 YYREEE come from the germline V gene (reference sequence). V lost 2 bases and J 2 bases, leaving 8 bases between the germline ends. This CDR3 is CASSLSLTGANVLTF. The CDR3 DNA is TGTGCCAGCAGCTTAAGTCTGACTGGGGCCAACGTCCTGACTTTC.

The CDR3 region has the DNA TGTGCCAGCAGCTCGGGACTAGCGGGAAATGAGCAGTTCTTC. This codes for CASSSGLAGNEQFF. The chain carries TRBV5-4 and TRBJ2-1, with 13 nucleotides matching TRBD2. Trimming took 3 bases from V and 7 from J; bases not matched to a gene: 1. The CDR3 has 14 residues. CDR1 and CDR2 from the germline V gene are SGHNT and YYREEE (reference sequence). Looking up the rest from reference TRBV5-4 and TRBJ2-1 gives the full variable domain: ETGVTQSPTHLIKTRGQQVTLRCSSQSGHNTVSWYQQALGQGPQFIFQYYREEENGRGNFPPRFSGLQFPNYSSELNVNALELDDSALYLCASSSGLAGNEQFFGPGTRLTVL.

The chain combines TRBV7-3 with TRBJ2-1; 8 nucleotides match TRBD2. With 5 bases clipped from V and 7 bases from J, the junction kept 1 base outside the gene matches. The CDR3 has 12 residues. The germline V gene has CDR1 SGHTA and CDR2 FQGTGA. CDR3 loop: CASSPGGNEQFF. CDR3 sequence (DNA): TGTGCCAGCAGCCCGGGGGGGAATGAGCAGTTCTTC. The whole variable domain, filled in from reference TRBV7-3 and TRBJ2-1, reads GAGVSQTPSNKVTEKGKYVELRCDPISGHTALYWYRQSLGQGPEFLIYFQGTGAADDSGLPNDRFFAVRPEGSVSTLKIQRTERGDSAVYLCASSPGGNEQFFGPGTRLTVL.

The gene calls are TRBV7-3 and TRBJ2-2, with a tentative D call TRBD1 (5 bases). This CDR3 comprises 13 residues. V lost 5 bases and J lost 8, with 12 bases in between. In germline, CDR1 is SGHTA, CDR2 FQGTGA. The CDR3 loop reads CASSPRAVGELFF. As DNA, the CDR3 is TGTGCCAGCAGCCCCAGGGCGGTGGGGGAGCTGTTTTTT.

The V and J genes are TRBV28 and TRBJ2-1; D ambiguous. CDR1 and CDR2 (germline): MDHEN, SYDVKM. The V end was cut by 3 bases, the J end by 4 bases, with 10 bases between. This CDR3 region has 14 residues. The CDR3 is CASSFEQRYNEQFF. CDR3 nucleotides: TGTGCCAGCAGTTTTGAACAGAGATACAATGAGCAGTTCTTC.

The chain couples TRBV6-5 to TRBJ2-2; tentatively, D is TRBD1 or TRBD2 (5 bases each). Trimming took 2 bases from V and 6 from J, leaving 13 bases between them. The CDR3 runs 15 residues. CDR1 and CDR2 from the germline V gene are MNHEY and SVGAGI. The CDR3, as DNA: TGTGCCAGCAGTTACGGGGGAGTTTTGTCCGGGGAGCTGTTTTTT. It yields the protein CASSYGGVLSGELFF.

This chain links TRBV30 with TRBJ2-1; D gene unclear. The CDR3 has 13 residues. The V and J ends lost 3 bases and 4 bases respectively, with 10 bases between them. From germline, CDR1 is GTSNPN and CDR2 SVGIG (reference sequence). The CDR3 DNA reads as TGTGCCTGGAGCCTCGGCAGGTACAATGAGCAGTTCTTC. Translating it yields CAWSLGRYNEQFF.

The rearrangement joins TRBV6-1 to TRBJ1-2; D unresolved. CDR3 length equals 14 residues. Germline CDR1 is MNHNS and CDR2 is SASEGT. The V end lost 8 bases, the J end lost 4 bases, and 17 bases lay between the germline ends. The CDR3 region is CASSPIETSYGYTF. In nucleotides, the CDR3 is TGTGCCAGCTCACCCATTGAGACTAGCTATGGCTACACCTTC.

Written as DNA, the CDR3 is TGTGCCAGCAGCTATAGCCCAGTACCAGAGACCCAGTACTTC. This gives the protein CASSYSPVPETQYF. The V call is TRBV14, the J call TRBJ2-5, with unresolved D. V was cut by 5 bases and J by 4 bases, with 14 bases left in between. Germline CDR1 is SGHDN and CDR2 is FVKESK. The CDR3 has 14 residues.

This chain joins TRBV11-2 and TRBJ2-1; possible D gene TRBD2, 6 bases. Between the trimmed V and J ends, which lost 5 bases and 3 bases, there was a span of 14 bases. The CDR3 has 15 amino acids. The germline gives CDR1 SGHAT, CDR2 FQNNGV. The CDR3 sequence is CASSPLGGDYNEQFF. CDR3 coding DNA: TGTGCCAGCAGCCCCCTTGGCGGGGACTACAATGAGCAGTTCTTC.

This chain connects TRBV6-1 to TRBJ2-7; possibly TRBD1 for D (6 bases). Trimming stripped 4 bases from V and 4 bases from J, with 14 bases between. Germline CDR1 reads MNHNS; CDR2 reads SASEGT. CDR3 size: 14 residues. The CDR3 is CASSVRDIDYEQYF. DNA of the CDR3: TGTGCCAGCAGTGTCCGGGACATAGATTACGAGCAGTACTTC.

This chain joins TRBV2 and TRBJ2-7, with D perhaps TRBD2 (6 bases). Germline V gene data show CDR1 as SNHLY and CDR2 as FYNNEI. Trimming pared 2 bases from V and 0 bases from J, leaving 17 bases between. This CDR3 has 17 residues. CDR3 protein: CASSEWDREWLSYEQYF. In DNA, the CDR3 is TGTGCCAGCAGTGAATGGGATCGGGAGTGGCTCTCCTACGAGCAGTACTTC.